Included here is one T cell receptor beta chain sequence, with context. Antigen: not known. This record comes from a study of T cell responses to AZD1222 COVID-19 vaccine. Whole-study context: Pooling covered second doses at about 4 or about 12 weeks.

Whole-study findings and limits: Two AZD1222 doses significantly raised spike-specific TCR breadth and depth over controls. Spike was spanned by vaccine-associated CD4 TCRs, with dominance at 160-218 and 743-854. White British ancestry dominated among donors, who included more females, and clonal diversity was possibly underestimated.

This table comes from immunoSEQ multiplex PCR, and its TCRdb copy is limited to in-frame clones, with some not included. The sample holds tens of thousands of clones, roughly 90% seen once. The CDR3 has 12 amino acids. Germline assignment: CDR1 SGHNT and CDR2 YENEEA. V lost 2 bases and J lost 3, with 4 bases in between. The chain has TRBV11-3 and TRBJ1-2; D not certain. The TCR originated in an adult in good health. The specimen comprised peripheral blood, sampled on day 0 of AZD1222 vaccination. CDR3 nucleotides: TGTGCCAGCAGCTTAAAAGACTATGGCTACACCTTC. Translated, it gives CASSLKDYGYTF.